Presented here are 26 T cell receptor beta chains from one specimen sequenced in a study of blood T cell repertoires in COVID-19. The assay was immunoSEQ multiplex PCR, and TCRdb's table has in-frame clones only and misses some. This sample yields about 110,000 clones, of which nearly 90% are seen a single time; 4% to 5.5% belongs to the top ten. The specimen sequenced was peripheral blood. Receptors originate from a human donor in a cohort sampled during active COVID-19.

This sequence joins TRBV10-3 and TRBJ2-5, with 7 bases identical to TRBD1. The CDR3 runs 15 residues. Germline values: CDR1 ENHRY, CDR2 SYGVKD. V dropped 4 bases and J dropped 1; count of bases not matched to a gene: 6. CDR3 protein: CAISVDRASQETQYF. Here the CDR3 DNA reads TGTGCCATCAGTGTTGACAGGGCCTCCCAAGAGACCCAGTACTTC.

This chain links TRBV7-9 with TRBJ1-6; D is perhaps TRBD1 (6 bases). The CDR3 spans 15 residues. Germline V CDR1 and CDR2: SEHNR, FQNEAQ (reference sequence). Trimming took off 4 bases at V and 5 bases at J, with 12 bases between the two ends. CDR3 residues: CASSSWDIDNSPLHF. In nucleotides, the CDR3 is TGTGCCAGCAGCTCTTGGGACATAGATAATTCACCCCTCCACTTT.

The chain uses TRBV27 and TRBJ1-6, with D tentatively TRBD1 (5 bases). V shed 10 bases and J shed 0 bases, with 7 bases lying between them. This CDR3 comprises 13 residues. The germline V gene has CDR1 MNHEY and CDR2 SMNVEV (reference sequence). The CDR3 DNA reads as TGTGCCACCGGGGGCTCCTATAATTCACCCCTCCACTTT. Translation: CATGGSYNSPLHF.

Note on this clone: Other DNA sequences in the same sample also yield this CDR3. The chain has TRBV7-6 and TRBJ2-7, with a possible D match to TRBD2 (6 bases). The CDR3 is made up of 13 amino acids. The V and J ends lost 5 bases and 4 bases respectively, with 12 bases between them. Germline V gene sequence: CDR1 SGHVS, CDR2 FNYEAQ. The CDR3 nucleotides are TGTGCCAGCAGCCCGGTGGGGGGTTACGAGCAGTACTTC. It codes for CASSPVGGYEQYF.

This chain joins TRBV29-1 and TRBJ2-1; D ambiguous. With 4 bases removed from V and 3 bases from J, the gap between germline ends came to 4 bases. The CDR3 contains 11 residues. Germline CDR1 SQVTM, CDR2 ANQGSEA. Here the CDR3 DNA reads TGCAGCGTTGTGTACTACAATGAGCAGTTCTTC. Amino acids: CSVVYYNEQFF.

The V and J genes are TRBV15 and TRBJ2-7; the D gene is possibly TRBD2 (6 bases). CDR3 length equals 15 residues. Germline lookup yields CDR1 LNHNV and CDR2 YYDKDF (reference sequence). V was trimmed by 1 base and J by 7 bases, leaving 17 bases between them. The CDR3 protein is CATSRGGGASGEQYF. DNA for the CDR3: TGTGCCACCAGCAGAGGAGGCGGGGCCTCGGGGGAGCAGTACTTC.

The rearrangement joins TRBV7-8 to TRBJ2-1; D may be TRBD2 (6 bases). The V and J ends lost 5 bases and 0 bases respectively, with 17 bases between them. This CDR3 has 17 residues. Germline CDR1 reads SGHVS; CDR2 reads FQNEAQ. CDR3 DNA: TGTGCCAGCAGCCAGGTTTTCGGGACTCACTCCTACAATGAGCAGTTCTTC. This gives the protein CASSQVFGTHSYNEQFF.

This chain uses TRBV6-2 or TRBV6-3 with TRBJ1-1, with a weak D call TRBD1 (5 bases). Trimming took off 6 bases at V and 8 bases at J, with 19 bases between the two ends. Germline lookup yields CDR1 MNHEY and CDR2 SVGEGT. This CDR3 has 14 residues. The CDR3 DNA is TGTGCCAGCAGCCCCCTGGGAGGGGAAGGAGAAGCTTTCTTT. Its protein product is CASSPLGGEGEAFF.

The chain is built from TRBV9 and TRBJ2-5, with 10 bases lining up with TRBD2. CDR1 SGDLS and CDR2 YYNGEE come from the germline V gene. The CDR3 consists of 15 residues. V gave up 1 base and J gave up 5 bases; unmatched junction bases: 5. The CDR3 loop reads CASSVFDSGRETQYF. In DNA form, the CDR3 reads TGTGCCAGCAGCGTATTTGATAGCGGGAGGGAGACCCAGTACTTC.

The CDR3 spells CASSDPGFGEQFF. CDR3 sequence (DNA): TGCGCCAGCAGTGACCCAGGTTTTGGAGAGCAGTTCTTC. This chain uses TRBV10-1 with TRBJ2-1, with unresolved D. CDR1 and CDR2 from the germline V gene are WNHNN and SYGVQD (reference sequence). Trimming removed 3 bases at V and 10 bases at J, with 13 bases between. The length of the CDR3 is 13 residues.

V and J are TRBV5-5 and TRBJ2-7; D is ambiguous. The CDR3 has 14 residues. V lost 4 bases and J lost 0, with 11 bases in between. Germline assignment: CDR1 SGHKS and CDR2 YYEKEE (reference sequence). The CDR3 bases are TGTGCCAGCAGCCAACGCGAGAGCTCCTACGAGCAGTACTTC. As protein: CASSQRESSYEQYF.

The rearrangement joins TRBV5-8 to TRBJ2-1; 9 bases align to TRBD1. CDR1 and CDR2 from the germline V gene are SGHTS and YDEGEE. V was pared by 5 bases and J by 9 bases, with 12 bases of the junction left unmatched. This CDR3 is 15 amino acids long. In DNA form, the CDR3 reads TGTGCCAGCAGTCCGGACAGGGGCCCTTCAGGTGAGCAGTTCTTC. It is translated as CASSPDRGPSGEQFF.

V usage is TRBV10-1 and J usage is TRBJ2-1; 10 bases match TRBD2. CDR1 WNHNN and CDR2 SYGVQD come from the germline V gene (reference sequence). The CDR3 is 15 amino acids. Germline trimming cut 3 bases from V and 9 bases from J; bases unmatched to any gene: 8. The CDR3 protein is CASSESSGGMSEQFF. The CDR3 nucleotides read TGCGCCAGCAGTGAAAGTAGCGGGGGGATGAGTGAGCAGTTCTTC.

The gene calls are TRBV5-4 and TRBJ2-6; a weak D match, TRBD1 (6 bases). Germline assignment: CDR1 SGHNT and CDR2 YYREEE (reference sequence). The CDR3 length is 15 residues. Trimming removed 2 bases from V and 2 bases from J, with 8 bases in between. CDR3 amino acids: CASSLQGTGANVLTF. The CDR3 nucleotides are TGTGCCAGCAGCTTACAGGGCACTGGGGCCAACGTCCTGACTTTC.

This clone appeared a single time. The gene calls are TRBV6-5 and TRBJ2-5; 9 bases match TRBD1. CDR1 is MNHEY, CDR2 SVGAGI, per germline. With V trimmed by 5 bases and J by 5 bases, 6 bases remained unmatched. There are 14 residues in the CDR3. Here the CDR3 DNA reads TGTGCCAGCAGTACACAGGGGGCTCGGGAGACCCAGTACTTC. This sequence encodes CASSTQGARETQYF.

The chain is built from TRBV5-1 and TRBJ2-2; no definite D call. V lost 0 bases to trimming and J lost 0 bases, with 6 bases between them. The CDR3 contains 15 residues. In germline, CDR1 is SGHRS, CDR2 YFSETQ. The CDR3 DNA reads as TGCGCCAGCAGCTTGGCCGGTGCGAACACCGGGGAGCTGTTTTTT. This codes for CASSLAGANTGELFF. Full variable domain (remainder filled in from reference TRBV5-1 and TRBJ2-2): KAGVTQTPRYLIKTRGQQVTLSCSPISGHRSVSWYQQTPGQGLQFLFEYFSETQRNKGNFPGRFSGRQFSNSRSEMNVSTLELGDSALYLCASSLAGANTGELFFGEGSRLTVL.

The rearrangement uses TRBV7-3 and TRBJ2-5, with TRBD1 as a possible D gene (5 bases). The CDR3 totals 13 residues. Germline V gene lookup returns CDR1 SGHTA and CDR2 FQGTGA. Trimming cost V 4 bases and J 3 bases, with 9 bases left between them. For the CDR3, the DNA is TGTGCCAGCAGCTCGGTGGACAAAGAGACCCAGTACTTC. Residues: CASSSVDKETQYF.

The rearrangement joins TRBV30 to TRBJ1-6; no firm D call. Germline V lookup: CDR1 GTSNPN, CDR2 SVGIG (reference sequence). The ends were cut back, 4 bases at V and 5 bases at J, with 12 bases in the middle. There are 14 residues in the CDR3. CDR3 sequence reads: CAWNPGRDNSPLHF. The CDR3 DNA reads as TGTGCCTGGAATCCGGGGAGGGATAATTCACCCCTCCACTTT.

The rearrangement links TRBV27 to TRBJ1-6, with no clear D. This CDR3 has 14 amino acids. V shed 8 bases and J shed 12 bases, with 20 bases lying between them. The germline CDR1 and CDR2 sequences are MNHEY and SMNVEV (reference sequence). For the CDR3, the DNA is TGTGCCAGCCGCCGGACTCAATTCTTAGGACCCCTCCACTTT. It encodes CASRRTQFLGPLHF.

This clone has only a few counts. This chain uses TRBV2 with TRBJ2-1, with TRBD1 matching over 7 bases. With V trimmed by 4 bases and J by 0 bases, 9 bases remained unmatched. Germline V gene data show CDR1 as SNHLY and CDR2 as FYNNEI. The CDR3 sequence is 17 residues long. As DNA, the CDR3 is TGTGCCAGCAGTGCCCCGACAGGGTTGAGCTCCTACAATGAGCAGTTCTTC. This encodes CASSAPTGLSSYNEQFF.

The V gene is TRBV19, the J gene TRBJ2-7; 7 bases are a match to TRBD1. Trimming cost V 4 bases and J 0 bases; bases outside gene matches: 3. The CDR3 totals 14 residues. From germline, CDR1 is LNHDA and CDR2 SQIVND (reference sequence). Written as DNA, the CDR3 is TGTGCCAGTAGTACCGCAGGGGGCTCCTACGAGCAGTACTTC. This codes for CASSTAGGSYEQYF.

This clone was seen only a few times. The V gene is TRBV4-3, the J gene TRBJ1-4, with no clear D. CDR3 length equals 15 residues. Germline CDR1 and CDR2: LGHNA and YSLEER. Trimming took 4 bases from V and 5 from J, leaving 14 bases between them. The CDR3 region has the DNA TGCGCCAGCAGCCCCCCTCGTAGGAGAAATGAAAAACTGTTTTTT. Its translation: CASSPPRRRNEKLFF.

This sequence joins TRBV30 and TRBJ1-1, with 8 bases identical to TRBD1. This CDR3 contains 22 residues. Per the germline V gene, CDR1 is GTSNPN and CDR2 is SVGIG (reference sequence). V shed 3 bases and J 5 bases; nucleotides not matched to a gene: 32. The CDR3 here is CAWRPRGRIRGRRIVGETEAFF. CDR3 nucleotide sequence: TGTGCCTGGAGACCTAGGGGGAGAATCAGGGGGCGCCGGATTGTAGGAGAGACTGAAGCTTTCTTT.

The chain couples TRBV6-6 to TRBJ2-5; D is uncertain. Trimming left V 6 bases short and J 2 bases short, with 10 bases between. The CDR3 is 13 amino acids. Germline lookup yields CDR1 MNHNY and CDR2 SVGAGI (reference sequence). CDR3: CASRPSGQETQYF. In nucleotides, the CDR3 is TGTGCCAGCAGACCCTCCGGGCAAGAGACCCAGTACTTC.

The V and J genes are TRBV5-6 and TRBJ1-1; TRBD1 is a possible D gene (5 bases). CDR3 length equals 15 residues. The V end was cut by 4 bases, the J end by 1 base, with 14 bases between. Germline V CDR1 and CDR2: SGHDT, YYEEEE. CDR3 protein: CASSPLDRANTEAFF. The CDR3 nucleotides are TGTGCCAGCAGCCCGCTAGACAGAGCGAACACTGAAGCTTTCTTT. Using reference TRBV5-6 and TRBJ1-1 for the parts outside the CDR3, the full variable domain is DAGVTQSPTHLIKTRGQQVTLRCSPKSGHDTVSWYQQALGQGPQFIFQYYEEEERQRGNFPDRFSGHQFPNYSSELNVNALLLGDSALYLCASSPLDRANTEAFFGQGTRLTVV.

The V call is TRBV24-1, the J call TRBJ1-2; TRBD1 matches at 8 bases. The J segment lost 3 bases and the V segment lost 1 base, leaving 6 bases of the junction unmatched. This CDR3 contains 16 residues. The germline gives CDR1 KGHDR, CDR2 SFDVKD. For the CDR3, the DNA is TGTGCCACCAGTGATTTTGGACAGGGAAAGGACTATGGCTACACCTTC. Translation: CATSDFGQGKDYGYTF.